Each of the 20 T cell receptor beta chains below was sequenced from the same sample in a study of OX40 agonist ivuxolimab in advanced cancers. Repertoires were generated with immunoSEQ multiplex PCR, while TCRdb's copy carries only in-frame clones and drops some. The data contain 15,000 to 20,000 clones, around four fifths of them singletons. This specimen consisted of CD4+ or CD8+ T cells sorted from blood, obtained in a trial of the OX40 agonist ivuxolimab. The receptors originated from an adult with an advanced solid tumor such as melanoma, head and neck, liver or kidney cancer.

The rearrangement links TRBV11-2 to TRBJ1-2, with D possibly TRBD1 on 5 matching bases. V lost 1 base, J lost 4 bases, and 13 bases lay in between. This CDR3 has 15 amino acids. Per the germline V gene, CDR1 is SGHAT and CDR2 is FQNNGV. The CDR3 is CASSLGFGGGYGYTF. The CDR3, as DNA: TGTGCCAGCAGCTTAGGATTTGGGGGTGGCTATGGCTACACCTTC. Drawing the rest from reference TRBV11-2 and TRBJ1-2, the complete variable domain is EAGVAQSPRYKIIEKRQSVAFWCNPISGHATLYWYQQILGQGPKLLIQFQNNGVVDDSQLPKDRFSAERLKGVDSTLKIQPAKLEDSAVYLCASSLGFGGGYGYTFGSGTRLTVV.

The genes are TRBV2 and TRBJ2-7; perhaps TRBD2 as D (5 bases). V was trimmed by 3 bases and J by 3 bases, leaving 15 bases between them. The length of the CDR3 is 15 residues. The germline V gene encodes CDR1 SNHLY and CDR2 FYNNEI. The CDR3 sequence is CASSDYERGVYEQYF. CDR3 sequence (DNA): TGTGCCAGCAGTGATTATGAACGGGGTGTCTACGAGCAGTACTTC.

This clone was found a few times. V usage is TRBV19 and J usage is TRBJ2-1; TRBD2 aligns across 8 bases. V lost 9 bases to trimming and J lost 8 bases; unmatched junction nucleotides: 6. This CDR3 comprises 12 residues. Germline V lookup: CDR1 LNHDA, CDR2 SQIVND (reference sequence). CDR3 in amino acids: CARRRGADEQFF. DNA of the CDR3: TGTGCCAGGCGGCGGGGGGCTGATGAGCAGTTCTTC.

V and J are TRBV15 and TRBJ2-2, with no clear D. The CDR3 consists of 17 residues. Per germline, CDR1 LNHNV and CDR2 YYDKDF (reference sequence). Trimming shortened V by 0 bases and J by 1 base, and 12 bases separated the two germline ends. The CDR3 sequence: CATSRDLLSLNTGELFF. CDR3 sequence (DNA): TGTGCCACCAGCAGAGATCTTCTTTCGCTGAACACCGGGGAGCTGTTTTTT.

CDR3 sequence: CASSLWEEAGELFF. CDR3 sequence (DNA): TGTGCCAGCAGCTTGTGGGAGGAGGCCGGGGAGCTGTTTTTT. The chain carries TRBV7-9 and TRBJ2-2; weak D call: TRBD2 (6 bases). Deletions cut 3 bases from V and 6 bases from J, with 11 bases between. The CDR3 totals 14 residues. Germline lookup yields CDR1 SEHNR and CDR2 FQNEAQ (reference sequence).

The chain combines TRBV5-1 with TRBJ2-1; weak D call: TRBD2 (6 bases). CDR1 is SGHRS and CDR2 is YFSETQ in the germline V gene. V shed 3 bases and J shed 3 bases, with 7 bases lying between them. The CDR3 has 13 residues. CDR3 amino acids: CASSSGLYNEQFF. CDR3 in DNA: TGCGCCAGCAGCTCGGGACTCTACAATGAGCAGTTCTTC.

This rearrangement joins TRBV6-6 to TRBJ2-3, with D unclear. With 2 bases removed from V and 6 bases from J, the gap between germline ends came to 12 bases. The CDR3 is 14 amino acids. CDR1 is MNHNY and CDR2 is SVGAGI in the germline V gene (reference sequence). CDR3 bases: TGTGCCAGCAGTTACACCCTCGCCGAGGATACGCAGTATTTT. As protein: CASSYTLAEDTQYF.

There are a few counts of this clone. The gene calls are TRBV5-6 and TRBJ2-1; D is uncertain. CDR3 size: 14 residues. V was trimmed by 0 bases and J by 0 bases, leaving 4 bases between them. The germline gives CDR1 SGHDT, CDR2 YYEEEE. The CDR3 nucleotides are TGTGCCAGCAGCTTGGGCAGCTCCTACAATGAGCAGTTCTTC. It yields the protein CASSLGSSYNEQFF.

V gene TRBV6-5 combines with J gene TRBJ2-3; D ambiguous. Per germline, CDR1 MNHEY and CDR2 SVGAGI. With 8 bases removed from V and 2 bases from J, the gap between germline ends came to 17 bases. This CDR3 has 15 amino acids. As DNA, the CDR3 is TGTGCCAGCCGCCTCGGGCGGTCCCTCACAGATACGCAGTATTTT. Its translation is CASRLGRSLTDTQYF.

This clone was counted a single time. V usage is TRBV15 and J usage is TRBJ2-5; D perhaps matches TRBD1 (5 bases). The CDR3 extends over 17 amino acids. V was pared by 1 base and J by 3 bases, with 18 bases between. Germline V gene sequence: CDR1 LNHNV, CDR2 YYDKDF (reference sequence). The CDR3: CATSRGGQQAAEETQYF. The CDR3 region has the DNA TGTGCCACCAGCAGAGGTGGGCAACAGGCTGCAGAAGAGACCCAGTACTTC.

The sample holds one count of this clone. The gene calls are TRBV7-6 and TRBJ2-7; TRBD2 agrees at 7 bases. Germline V gives CDR1 SGHVS, CDR2 FNYEAQ. CDR3 length equals 15 residues. V trimming: 4 bases; J trimming: 3 bases; junction bases outside the gene matches: 9. CDR3: CASSSVLGGGYEQYF. As DNA, the CDR3 is TGTGCCAGCAGCTCGGTTCTAGGCGGGGGCTACGAGCAGTACTTC.

The CDR3 reads CASSLTGGETQYF. As DNA, the CDR3 is TGTGCCAGCAGCTTGACAGGGGGAGAGACCCAGTACTTC. This sequence joins TRBV13 and TRBJ2-5; 9 bases line up with TRBD1. The CDR3 contains 13 residues. The germline CDR1 and CDR2 sequences are PRHDT and FYEKMQ (reference sequence). The V segment lost 3 bases and the J segment 4 bases; nucleotides outside the gene matches: 0.

Concerning this clone itself: The sample contains more than one DNA sequence encoding this CDR3. The chain uses TRBV29-1 and TRBJ1-2; unclear D gene. The CDR3 spans 11 residues. Germline CDR1 reads SQVTM; CDR2 reads ANQGSEA. Trimming pared 0 bases from V and 6 bases from J, leaving 5 bases between. The CDR3 reads CSVEDLDGYTF. In DNA, the CDR3 is TGCAGCGTTGAAGATTTGGATGGCTACACCTTC.

The chain is built from TRBV7-9 and TRBJ2-1; TRBD1 matches at 7 bases. V gave up 5 bases and J gave up 5 bases; unmatched junction bases: 9. This CDR3 is 15 amino acids long. Per the germline V gene, CDR1 is SEHNR and CDR2 is FQNEAQ (reference sequence). The CDR3 coding sequence is TGTGCCAGCAGCGCGATCCGGACAGGCCACAATGAGCAGTTCTTC. This encodes CASSAIRTGHNEQFF.

This rearrangement joins TRBV5-1 to TRBJ1-2, with 8 bases identical to TRBD1. Looked up from germline, CDR1 is SGHRS and CDR2 is YFSETQ. This CDR3 spans 15 amino acids. J was trimmed by 4 bases and V by 0 bases; bases with no gene match: 5. The CDR3 bases are TGCGCCAGCAGCTTGGATGCAGGGGGCTCCTATGGCTACACCTTC. This codes for CASSLDAGGSYGYTF.

This clone was seen a few times. V gene TRBV7-6 combines with J gene TRBJ2-5; the D gene could be TRBD1 or TRBD2 (5 bases each). Trimming removed 0 bases at V and 4 bases at J, with 9 bases between. CDR1 is SGHVS, CDR2 FNYEAQ, per germline. The CDR3 spans 14 residues. CDR3 nucleotides: TGTGCCAGCAGCTTAGCGACGGGGCTAGAGACCCAGTACTTC. Protein product: CASSLATGLETQYF.

The chain combines TRBV21-1 with TRBJ2-1; the table's D gene call, TRBD1, was not cross checked with the DNA. TRBV21-1 is described as a pseudogene. The CDR3 runs to 14 residues. The CDR3 protein is CASRLHHSDNEQFF. The CDR3 DNA reads TGTGCCAGCAGGTTACACCATTCCGACAATGAGCAGTTCTTC.

The table lists this clone with a few counts. The V gene is TRBV4-3, the J gene TRBJ2-1, with 7 bases aligning to TRBD1. Germline values: CDR1 LGHNA, CDR2 YSLEER. With V trimmed by 0 bases and J by 1 base, 0 bases remained unmatched. The CDR3 runs to 15 residues. Written as DNA, the CDR3 is TGCGCCAGCAGCCAAGACAGGGGGTCCTACAATGAGCAGTTCTTC. This sequence encodes CASSQDRGSYNEQFF.

The genes are TRBV19 and TRBJ1-3, with D uncertain. Trimming cost V 3 bases and J 8 bases, with 8 bases left between them. The CDR3 length is 12 residues. Germline V gene data show CDR1 as LNHDA and CDR2 as SQIVND (reference sequence). CDR3 DNA: TGTGCCAGTAGTATCTCGTGGGACACCATATATTTT. Its translation: CASSISWDTIYF.

This chain joins TRBV7-9 and TRBJ1-4; D is unclear. Trimming shortened V by 5 bases and J by 6 bases, and 10 bases separated the two germline ends. Germline CDR1 SEHNR, CDR2 FQNEAQ (reference sequence). The CDR3 length is 13 residues. CDR3 sequence: CASSETGDEKLFF. In DNA, the CDR3 is TGTGCCAGCAGCGAGACTGGTGATGAAAAACTGTTTTTT.